Listed below are T cell receptor beta chains from one sample, sequenced in a study of PD-L1 blockade in urothelial cancer. TCRdb's copy holds only in-frame clones and misses some; the assay was immunoSEQ multiplex PCR. The sample carries roughly 90,000 clones, approximately 88% recorded once. Sequences were derived from PBMCs, sampled around atezolizumab (anti-PD-L1) treatment. All receptors come from a woman older than 75 with urothelial cancer. Each CDR3 is given with its conserved first and last residue. The order of the fields is J gene, CDR3 length, clone size, V gene, D gene, CDR3 protein, CDR3 DNA. D genes are given only for firm matches. The size entry is marked missing in some rows and otherwise reads once, few, many or a size class.

j_call: TRBJ2-7; cdr3_length: 15; clone_size: once; v_call: TRBV6-5; d_call: TRBD2; cdr3_aa: CASSQTGTSSYEQYF; cdr3_nt: TGTGCCAGCAGTCAGACCGGGACTAGCTCCTACGAGCAGTACTTC
j_call: TRBJ2-2; cdr3_length: 16; clone_size: once; v_call: TRBV5-1; d_call: TRBD1; cdr3_aa: CASSPFGQGITGELFF; cdr3_nt: TGCGCCAGCAGCCCGTTCGGACAGGGGATCACCGGGGAGCTGTTTTTT
j_call: TRBJ1-2; cdr3_length: 13; clone_size: NA; v_call: TRBV29-1; d_call: NA; cdr3_aa: CSVAGGQGYGYTF; cdr3_nt: TGCAGCGTTGCGGGGGGGCAGGGCTATGGCTACACCTTC
j_call: TRBJ2-2; cdr3_length: 15; clone_size: NA; v_call: TRBV7-3; d_call: NA; cdr3_aa: CASSLSRGVTGELFF; cdr3_nt: TGTGCCAGCAGCTTAAGCAGGGGCGTCACCGGGGAGCTGTTTTTT
j_call: TRBJ1-3; cdr3_length: 16; clone_size: few; v_call: TRBV7-2; d_call: TRBD1; cdr3_aa: CASSQAGTASGNTIYF; cdr3_nt: TGTGCCAGCAGCCAGGCCGGGACAGCCTCTGGAAACACCATATATTTT
j_call: TRBJ2-1; cdr3_length: 17; clone_size: NA; v_call: TRBV19; d_call: TRBD2; cdr3_aa: CASSIDLIAGVYNEQFF; cdr3_nt: TGTGCCAGTAGTATAGATCTCATAGCGGGAGTTTACAATGAGCAGTTCTTC
j_call: TRBJ1-5; cdr3_length: 16; clone_size: NA; v_call: TRBV4-2; d_call: TRBD1; cdr3_aa: CASSHPQGAGGQPQHF; cdr3_nt: TGTGCCAGCAGCCACCCCCAGGGGGCTGGGGGTCAGCCCCAGCATTTT
j_call: TRBJ1-3; cdr3_length: 15; clone_size: NA; v_call: TRBV18; d_call: TRBD1; cdr3_aa: CASSPGTGSGNTIYF; cdr3_nt: TGTGCCAGCTCACCGGGGACAGGCTCTGGAAACACCATATATTTT
j_call: TRBJ2-2; cdr3_length: 13; clone_size: few; v_call: TRBV5-4; d_call: NA; cdr3_aa: CASSIQNTGELFF; cdr3_nt: TGTGCCAGCAGCATTCAGAACACCGGGGAGCTGTTTTTT
j_call: TRBJ2-6; cdr3_length: 14; clone_size: NA; v_call: TRBV2; d_call: NA; cdr3_aa: CASKTGSGANVLTF; cdr3_nt: TGTGCCAGTAAAACAGGCTCTGGGGCCAACGTCCTGACTTTC
j_call: TRBJ1-5; cdr3_length: 15; clone_size: NA; v_call: TRBV6-5; d_call: NA; cdr3_aa: CASSPEQGLKQPQHF; cdr3_nt: TGTGCCAGCAGTCCCGAACAGGGTCTGAAACAGCCCCAGCATTTT
j_call: TRBJ2-7; cdr3_length: 17; clone_size: NA; v_call: TRBV28; d_call: TRBD1; cdr3_aa: CASSLLLRGTGMEEQYF; cdr3_nt: TGTGCCAGCAGTTTGTTATTAAGGGGGACAGGGATGGAAGAGCAGTACTTC
j_call: TRBJ2-5; cdr3_length: 15; clone_size: NA; v_call: TRBV4-1; d_call: TRBD1; cdr3_aa: CASSQGGTVQETQYF; cdr3_nt: TGCGCCAGCAGCCAAGGGGGGACAGTCCAAGAGACCCAGTACTTC
j_call: TRBJ2-2; cdr3_length: 14; clone_size: NA; v_call: TRBV5-6; d_call: NA; cdr3_aa: CASRRDTNTGELFF; cdr3_nt: TGTGCCAGCAGACGGGACACCAACACCGGGGAGCTGTTTTTT
j_call: TRBJ1-1; cdr3_length: 14; clone_size: NA; v_call: TRBV10-1; d_call: NA; cdr3_aa: CASSSGLQNTEAFF; cdr3_nt: TGCGCCAGCAGTTCGGGACTCCAGAACACTGAAGCTTTCTTT
j_call: TRBJ1-2; cdr3_length: 15; clone_size: NA; v_call: TRBV27; d_call: TRBD1; cdr3_aa: CASSLSGGQHYGYTF; cdr3_nt: TGTGCCAGCAGTTTATCGGGGGGACAGCACTATGGCTACACCTTC
j_call: TRBJ1-5; cdr3_length: 15; clone_size: NA; v_call: TRBV2; d_call: NA; cdr3_aa: CASSPPSGSNQPQHF; cdr3_nt: TGTGCCAGCAGCCCCCCTTCGGGTAGCAATCAGCCCCAGCATTTT
j_call: TRBJ2-2; cdr3_length: 16; clone_size: NA; v_call: TRBV5-1; d_call: NA; cdr3_aa: CASSLAGQGNAGELFF; cdr3_nt: TGCGCCAGCAGCTTGGCCGGGCAGGGAAACGCCGGGGAGCTGTTTTTT
j_call: TRBJ2-3; cdr3_length: 16; clone_size: NA; v_call: TRBV10-1; d_call: NA; cdr3_aa: CASSEGSRQSTDTQYF; cdr3_nt: TGCGCCAGCAGTGAGGGTTCGCGGCAAAGCACAGATACGCAGTATTTT
j_call: TRBJ1-1; cdr3_length: 15; clone_size: NA; v_call: TRBV2; d_call: TRBD1; cdr3_aa: CASIRDRGFGTEAFF; cdr3_nt: TGTGCCAGCATTAGGGACAGGGGGTTTGGGACTGAAGCTTTCTTT
j_call: TRBJ2-2; cdr3_length: 17; clone_size: NA; v_call: TRBV5-4; d_call: NA; cdr3_aa: CASSRAGGFGVTGELFF; cdr3_nt: TGTGCCAGCAGCAGGGCCGGCGGGTTCGGTGTGACCGGGGAGCTGTTTTTT
j_call: TRBJ1-5; cdr3_length: 14; clone_size: few; v_call: TRBV7-9; d_call: TRBD1; cdr3_aa: CASSAVDRAQPQHF; cdr3_nt: TGTGCCAGCAGCGCCGTTGACAGGGCTCAGCCCCAGCATTTT
j_call: TRBJ2-7; cdr3_length: 16; clone_size: NA; v_call: TRBV9; d_call: TRBD2; cdr3_aa: CASSAGLAAGGYEQYF; cdr3_nt: TGTGCCAGCAGCGCCGGACTAGCGGCAGGGGGCTACGAGCAGTACTTC
j_call: TRBJ2-1; cdr3_length: 15; clone_size: NA; v_call: TRBV12-5; d_call: TRBD2; cdr3_aa: CASGITSGVYNEQFF; cdr3_nt: TGTGCTAGTGGTATAACTAGCGGGGTCTACAATGAGCAGTTCTTC